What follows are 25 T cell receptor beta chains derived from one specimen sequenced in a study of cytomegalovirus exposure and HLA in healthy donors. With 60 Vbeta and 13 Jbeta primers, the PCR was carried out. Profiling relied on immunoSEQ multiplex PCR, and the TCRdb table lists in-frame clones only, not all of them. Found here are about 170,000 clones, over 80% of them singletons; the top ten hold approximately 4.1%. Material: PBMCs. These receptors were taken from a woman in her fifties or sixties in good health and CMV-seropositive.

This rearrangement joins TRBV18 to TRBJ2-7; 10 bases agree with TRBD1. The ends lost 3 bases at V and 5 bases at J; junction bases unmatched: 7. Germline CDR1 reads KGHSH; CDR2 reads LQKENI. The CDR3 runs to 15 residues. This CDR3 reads CASSPGDRGRNEQYF. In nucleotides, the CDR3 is TGTGCCAGCTCACCCGGGGACAGGGGAAGAAACGAGCAGTACTTC.

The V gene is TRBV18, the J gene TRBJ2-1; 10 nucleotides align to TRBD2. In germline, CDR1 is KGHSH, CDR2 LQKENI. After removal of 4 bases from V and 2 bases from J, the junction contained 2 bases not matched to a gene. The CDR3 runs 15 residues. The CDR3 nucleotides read TGTGCCAGCTCACAGAGCGGGGGGGCCTACAATGAGCAGTTCTTC. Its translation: CASSQSGGAYNEQFF.

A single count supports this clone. This chain's CDR3 is CSARQANYGYTF. The CDR3, as DNA: TGCAGCGCCCGACAGGCTAACTATGGCTACACCTTC. The gene calls are TRBV29-1 and TRBJ1-2; tentative D call: TRBD1 (6 bases). The CDR3 contains 12 residues. Germline V gene lookup returns CDR1 SQVTM and CDR2 ANQGSEA. The V and J ends lost 7 bases and 0 bases respectively, with 9 bases between them.

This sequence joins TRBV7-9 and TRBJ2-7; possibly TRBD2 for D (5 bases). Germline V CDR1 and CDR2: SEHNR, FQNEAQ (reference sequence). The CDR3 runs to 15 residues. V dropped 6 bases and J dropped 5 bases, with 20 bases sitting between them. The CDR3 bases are TGTGCCAGCAGTCCCCCGGACTGGGTTCGAAACGAGCAGTACTTC. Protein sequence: CASSPPDWVRNEQYF.

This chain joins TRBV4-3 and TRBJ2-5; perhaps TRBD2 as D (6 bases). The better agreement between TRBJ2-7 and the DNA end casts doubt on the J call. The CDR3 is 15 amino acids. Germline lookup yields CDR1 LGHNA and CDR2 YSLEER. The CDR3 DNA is TGCGCCAGCAGCCAAGAGGCAGGGACTTACTACGAGCAGTACTTC. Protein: CASSQEAGTYYEQYF.

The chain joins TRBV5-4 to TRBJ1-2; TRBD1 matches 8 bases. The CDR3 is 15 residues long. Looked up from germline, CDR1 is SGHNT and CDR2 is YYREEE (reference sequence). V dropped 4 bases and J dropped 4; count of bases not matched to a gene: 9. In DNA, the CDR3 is TGTGCCAGCAGCCATGACAGGGGTCGCGTCTATGGCTACACCTTC. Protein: CASSHDRGRVYGYTF.

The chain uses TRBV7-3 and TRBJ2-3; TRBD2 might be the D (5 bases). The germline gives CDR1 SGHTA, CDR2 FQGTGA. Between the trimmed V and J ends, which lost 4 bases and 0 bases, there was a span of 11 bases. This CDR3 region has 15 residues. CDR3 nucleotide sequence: TGTGCCAGCAGCTACTCGCGGGCTAGCACAGATACGCAGTATTTT. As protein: CASSYSRASTDTQYF.

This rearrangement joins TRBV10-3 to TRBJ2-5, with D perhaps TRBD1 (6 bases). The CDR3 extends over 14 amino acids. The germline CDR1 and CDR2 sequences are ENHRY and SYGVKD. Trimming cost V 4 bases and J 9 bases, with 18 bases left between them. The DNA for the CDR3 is TGTGCCATCAGTGGGACAGCTCCCCATGGGGCCCAGTACTTC. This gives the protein CAISGTAPHGAQYF.

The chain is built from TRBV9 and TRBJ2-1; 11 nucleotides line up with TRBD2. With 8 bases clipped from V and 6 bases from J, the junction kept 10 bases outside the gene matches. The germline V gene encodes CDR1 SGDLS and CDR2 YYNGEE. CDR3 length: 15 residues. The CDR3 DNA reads TGTGCCAGGTGGGCCGCTAGCGGGAGGCTCAATGAGCAGTTCTTC. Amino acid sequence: CARWAASGRLNEQFF.

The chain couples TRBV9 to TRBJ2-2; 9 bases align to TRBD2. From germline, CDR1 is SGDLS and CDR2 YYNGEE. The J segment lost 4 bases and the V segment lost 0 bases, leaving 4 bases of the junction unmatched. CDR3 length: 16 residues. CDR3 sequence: CASSVVPAGGTGELFF. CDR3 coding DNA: TGTGCCAGCAGCGTAGTCCCAGCGGGGGGCACCGGGGAGCTGTTTTTT. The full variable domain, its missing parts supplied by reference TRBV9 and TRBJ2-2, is DSGVTQTPKHLITATGQRVTLRCSPRSGDLSVYWYQQSLDQGLQFLIQYYNGEERAKGNILERFSAQQFPDLHSELNLSSLELGDSALYFCASSVVPAGGTGELFFGEGSRLTVL.

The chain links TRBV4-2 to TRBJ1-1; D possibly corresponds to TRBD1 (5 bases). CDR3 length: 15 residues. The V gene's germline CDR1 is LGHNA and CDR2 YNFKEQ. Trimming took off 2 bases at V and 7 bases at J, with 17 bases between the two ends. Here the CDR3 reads CASSQRQGWGDEAFF. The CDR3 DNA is TGTGCCAGCAGCCAACGCCAGGGCTGGGGGGATGAAGCTTTCTTT.

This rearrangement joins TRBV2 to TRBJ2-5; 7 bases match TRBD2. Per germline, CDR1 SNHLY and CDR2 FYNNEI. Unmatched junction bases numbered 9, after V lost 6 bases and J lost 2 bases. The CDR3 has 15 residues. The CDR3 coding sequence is TGTGCCAGCAGGTGGACTAGTGGGTCGCAAGAGACCCAGTACTTC. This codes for CASRWTSGSQETQYF.

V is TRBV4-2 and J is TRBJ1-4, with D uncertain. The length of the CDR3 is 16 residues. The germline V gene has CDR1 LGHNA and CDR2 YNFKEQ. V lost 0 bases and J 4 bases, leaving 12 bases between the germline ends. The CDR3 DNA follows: TGTGCCAGCAGCCAAGATGGCGCGGCGAATAATGAAAAACTGTTTTTT. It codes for CASSQDGAANNEKLFF.

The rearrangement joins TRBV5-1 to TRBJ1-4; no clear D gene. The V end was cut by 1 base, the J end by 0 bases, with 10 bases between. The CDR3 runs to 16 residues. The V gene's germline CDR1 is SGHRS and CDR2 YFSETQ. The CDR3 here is CASSLLGIATNEKLFF. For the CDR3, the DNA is TGCGCCAGCAGCTTGCTCGGGATAGCAACTAATGAAAAACTGTTTTTT.

This chain's CDR3 is CASSLLAGGQNEQFF. CDR3 nucleotides: TGTGCCAGCAGCTTACTAGCGGGAGGGCAGAATGAGCAGTTCTTC. The gene calls are TRBV7-2 and TRBJ2-1, with 12 bases aligning to TRBD2. The CDR3 totals 15 residues. The germline gives CDR1 SGHTA, CDR2 FQGNSA. Trimming cost V 2 bases and J 7 bases; bases outside gene matches: 3.

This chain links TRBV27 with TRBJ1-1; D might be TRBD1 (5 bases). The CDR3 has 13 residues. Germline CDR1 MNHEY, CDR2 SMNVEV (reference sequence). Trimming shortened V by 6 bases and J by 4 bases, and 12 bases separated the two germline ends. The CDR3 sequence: CASSFRGSTEAFF. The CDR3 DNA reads TGTGCCAGCAGCTTTAGGGGAAGCACTGAAGCTTTCTTT.

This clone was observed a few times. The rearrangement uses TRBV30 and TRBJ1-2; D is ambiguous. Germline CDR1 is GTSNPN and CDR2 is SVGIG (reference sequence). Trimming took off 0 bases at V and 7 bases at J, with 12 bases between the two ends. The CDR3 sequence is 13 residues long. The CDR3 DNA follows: TGTGCCTGGAGTGTCGGAGGGTTCGGTGGCTACACCTTC. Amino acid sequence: CAWSVGGFGGYTF.

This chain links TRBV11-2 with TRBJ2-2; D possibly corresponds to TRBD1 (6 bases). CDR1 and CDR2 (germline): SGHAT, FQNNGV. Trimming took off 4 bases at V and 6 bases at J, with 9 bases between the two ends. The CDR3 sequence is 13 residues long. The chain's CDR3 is CASSSQGSGELFF. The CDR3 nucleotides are TGTGCCAGCAGCTCCCAGGGGTCCGGGGAGCTGTTTTTT.

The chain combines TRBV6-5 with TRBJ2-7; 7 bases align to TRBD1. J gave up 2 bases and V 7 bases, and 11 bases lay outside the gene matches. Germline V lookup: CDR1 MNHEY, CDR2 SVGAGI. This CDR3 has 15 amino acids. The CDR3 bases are TGTGCCAGCACCGAGGGGCCAGGGGGTACCTACGAGCAGTACTTC. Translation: CASTEGPGGTYEQYF.

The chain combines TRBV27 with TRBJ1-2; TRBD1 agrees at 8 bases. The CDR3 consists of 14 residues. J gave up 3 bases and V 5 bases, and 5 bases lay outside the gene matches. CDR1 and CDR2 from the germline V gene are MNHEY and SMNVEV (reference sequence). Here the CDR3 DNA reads TGTGCCAGCAGTATAGGACAGGGAGACTATGGCTACACCTTC. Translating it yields CASSIGQGDYGYTF.

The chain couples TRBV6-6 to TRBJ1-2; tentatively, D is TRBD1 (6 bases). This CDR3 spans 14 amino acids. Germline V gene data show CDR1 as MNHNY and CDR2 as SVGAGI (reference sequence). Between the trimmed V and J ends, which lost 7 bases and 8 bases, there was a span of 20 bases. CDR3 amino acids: CASTPISIGGGYTF. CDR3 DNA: TGTGCCAGCACACCTATTAGTATTGGGGGCGGCTACACCTTC.

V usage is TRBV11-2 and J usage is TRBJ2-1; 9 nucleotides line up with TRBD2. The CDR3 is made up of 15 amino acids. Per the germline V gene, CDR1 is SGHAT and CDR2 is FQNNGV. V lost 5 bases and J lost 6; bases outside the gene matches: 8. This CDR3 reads CASSPGASGTNEQFF. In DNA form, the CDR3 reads TGTGCCAGCAGCCCAGGGGCTAGCGGGACCAATGAGCAGTTCTTC.

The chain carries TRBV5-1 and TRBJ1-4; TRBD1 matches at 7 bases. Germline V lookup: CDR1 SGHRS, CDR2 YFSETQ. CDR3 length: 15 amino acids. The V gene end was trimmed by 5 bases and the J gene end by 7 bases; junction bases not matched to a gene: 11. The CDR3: CASRLQPGGFEKLFF. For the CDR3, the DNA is TGCGCCAGCAGACTCCAACCAGGGGGGTTTGAAAAACTGTTTTTT.

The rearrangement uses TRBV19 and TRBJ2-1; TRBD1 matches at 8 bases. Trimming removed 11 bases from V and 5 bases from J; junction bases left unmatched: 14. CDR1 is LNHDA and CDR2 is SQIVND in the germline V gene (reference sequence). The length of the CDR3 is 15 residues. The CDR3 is CAVNTAGTGNNEQFF. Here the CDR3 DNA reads TGTGCCGTTAATACCGCCGGGACAGGAAACAATGAGCAGTTCTTC.

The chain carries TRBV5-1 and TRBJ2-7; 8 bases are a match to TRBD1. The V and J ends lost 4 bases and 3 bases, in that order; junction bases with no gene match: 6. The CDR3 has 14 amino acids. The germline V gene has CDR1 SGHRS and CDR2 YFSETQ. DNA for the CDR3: TGCGCCAGCAGCCCCCCAGGGGGCGTCTACGAGCAGTACTTC. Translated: CASSPPGGVYEQYF.